A selection of T cell receptor beta chains follows, all from one sample in a study of response to subunit inactivated influenza vaccine. TCRdb fed the RT-PCR reads into MiXCR, producing one record per CDR3 protein. The profile shows approximately 520,000 distinct CDR3 sequences, about 25% of them singletons. The sample in question was CD4+ T cells sorted from PBMCs, obtained roughly 5 days after vaccination. All receptors come from a man between 45 and 60 years old who received an inactivated influenza vaccine. Both conserved end residues are trimmed from each CDR3.

J | V | CDR3
TRBJ2-1 | TRBV21-1 | ASTAKTNEGREQF
TRBJ2-3 | TRBV4-3 | ASSQDRTTDTQY
TRBJ1-3 | TRBV20-1 | SARWGIGNTIY
TRBJ2-7 | TRBV28 | ASSNPDTSSYEQY
TRBJ2-1 | TRBV10-3 | AISESTQGASYNEQF
TRBJ2-1 | TRBV11-2 | ASSPGTSPF
TRBJ2-7 | TRBV6-1 | ASSSGREYEQY
TRBJ2-5 | TRBV7-2 | ASSLRLAGLRETQY
TRBJ2-7 | TRBV6-5 | PSSYSSGQGSWEQY
TRBJ2-3 | TRBV9 | ASSVDRGEDSTDTQY
TRBJ2-5 | TRBV6-2/TRBV6-3 | ASSYSSLAGEVETQY
TRBJ2-7 | TRBV9 | ASSVGLSSYEQY
TRBJ2-7 | TRBV15 | ATSRVKGYEQY
TRBJ1-5 | TRBV7-9 | ASSYDRQPQH
TRBJ2-7 | TRBV24-1 | ATSDRPFHEQY
TRBJ2-1 | TRBV6-5 | ASSSPLRGNEQF
TRBJ2-7 | TRBV5-1 | ASSWTWGVGSEQY
TRBJ1-1 | TRBV12-3/TRBV12-4 | ASSFGQGRGAF
TRBJ2-1 | TRBV20-1 | SARRTSGSGNEQF
TRBJ2-1 | TRBV11-2 | ASSLVLGLALYNEQF
TRBJ1-2 | TRBV4-2 | ASSSREGPPGYT
TRBJ2-3 | TRBV10-3 | AIRPSDRARDTQY
TRBJ2-5 | TRBV7-2 | ASSSRLPRETQY
TRBJ2-1 | TRBV11-2 | ASSLGITWDEQF
TRBJ2-7 | TRBV19 | ASSIREFGEQY
TRBJ2-4 | TRBV9 | ASSEGTGLAKNIQY
TRBJ2-7 | TRBV12-3/TRBV12-4 | ASSHGTGYRTYEQY
TRBJ2-1 | TRBV18 | ASSYGSSYNEQF
TRBJ2-7 | TRBV5-1 | ASSFVASGLGEQY
TRBJ1-1 | TRBV6-1 | ASSEALRAWAAF
TRBJ1-1 | TRBV11-2 | ASSRRDRGQGLGTEAF
TRBJ2-5 | TRBV24-1 | ATSDLETQY
TRBJ1-3 | TRBV28 | AGGTGRNTIY
TRBJ2-5 | TRBV7-8 | SSNRGSRETQY
TRBJ2-7 | TRBV4-3 | ASSQDRQGGSYEQY
TRBJ2-2 | TRBV5-1 | ASSWRGVAGTAGELF
TRBJ2-7 | TRBV20-1 | SAGDRPREQY
TRBJ1-4 | TRBV14 | ASSQGLQPTNEKLF
TRBJ2-5 | TRBV18 | ASSRRQGIGETQY
TRBJ1-4 | TRBV5-1 | ASSTKGGTNEKLF
TRBJ2-1 | TRBV2 | ASREDGNEQF
TRBJ2-7 | TRBV20-1 | SARGPLGGHEQY